The rows below give T cell receptor beta chains drawn from one sample of a study of blood T cell repertoires in COVID-19. Some clones are missing from TCRdb's copy, which holds only in-frame ones; the method was immunoSEQ multiplex PCR. There are about 220,000 clones in the sample; 65% to 85% occur only once, and more than 3% lies in the top ten. Sequenced sample: PBMCs or T cells enriched from blood (not recorded which). The receptors here all came from a woman aged 60 to 75 who had recovered from COVID-19. Both conserved end residues are part of each CDR3. Each record gives: V gene, clone size, J gene, D gene, CDR3 protein, CDR3 DNA. A D gene is named only where the DNA matches it firmly. Size tells how often a clone was seen (once, few, many) or the class of an expanded clone, and some rows leave it out.

TRBV13	.	TRBJ2-5	TRBD2	CASSQRGAETQYF	TGTGCCAGCAGCCAGCGGGGGGCTGAGACCCAGTACTTC
TRBV7-3	.	TRBJ1-6	TRBD1	CASSPQTGPNSPLHF	TGTGCCAGCAGCCCCCAGACAGGGCCGAATTCACCCCTCCACTTT
TRBV4-3	.	TRBJ1-2	.	CASSQGLAIVLGQRDGYTF	TGCGCCAGCAGCCAAGGTCTGGCCATAGTTCTAGGACAGCGAGATGGCTACACCTTC
TRBV5-6	.	TRBJ1-3	.	CASSLEEGLSGNTIYF	TGTGCCAGCAGCTTGGAGGAGGGCCTCAGTGGAAACACCATATATTTT
TRBV6-2/TRBV6-3	.	TRBJ2-6	TRBD1	CASSYKPGGFISGANVLTF	TGTGCCAGCAGTTACAAGCCAGGGGGCTTCATATCTGGGGCCAACGTCCTGACTTTC
TRBV3-1/TRBV3-2	.	TRBJ2-7	TRBD1	CASADRGYYEQYF	TGTGCCAGCGCGGACAGGGGTTACTACGAGCAGTACTTC
TRBV29-1	.	TRBJ1-1	.	CSVPGLGNTEAFF	TGCAGCGTGCCGGGACTTGGGAACACTGAAGCTTTCTTT
TRBV10-3	.	TRBJ2-1	.	CAISESTGKGVNEQFF	TGTGCCATCAGTGAGTCTACAGGGAAGGGGGTCAATGAGCAGTTCTTC
TRBV9	.	TRBJ2-6	.	CASSKGSGANVLTF	TGTGCCAGCAGCAAGGGGTCCGGGGCCAACGTCCTGACTTTC
TRBV6-5	.	TRBJ1-2	.	CASRGNYGYTF	TGTGCCAGCCGGGGGAACTATGGCTACACCTTC
TRBV3-1/TRBV3-2	.	TRBJ2-1	.	CASSQDRDSYNEQFF	TGTGCCAGCAGCCAAGACCGTGACTCTTACAATGAGCAGTTCTTC
TRBV5-5	.	TRBJ1-2	.	CASSLLQGSGYTF	TGTGCCAGCAGCTTGCTGCAGGGCAGTGGCTACACCTTC
TRBV5-6	.	TRBJ2-3	TRBD2	CASSLLAGGGDTQYF	TGTGCCAGCAGCTTGCTCGCGGGAGGTGGAGATACGCAGTATTTT
TRBV6-5	few	TRBJ1-4	TRBD1	CASSPSGTAYEKLFF	TGTGCCAGCAGTCCCTCAGGGACAGCGTATGAAAAACTGTTTTTT
TRBV5-8	.	TRBJ2-1	TRBD1	CASSRFDTGGDEQFF	TGTGCCAGCAGCCGGTTCGATACAGGGGGCGATGAGCAGTTCTTC
TRBV7-2	.	TRBJ2-4	TRBD1	CASSLAGGPRNIQYF	TGTGCCAGCAGCTTGGCAGGGGGTCCTAGGAACATTCAGTACTTC
TRBV4-3	.	TRBJ1-2	TRBD1	CASSQLTGAHYGYTF	TGCGCCAGCAGCCAGTTAACAGGGGCCCACTATGGCTACACCTTC
TRBV9	.	TRBJ1-2	.	CASSPRTDYGYTF	TGTGCCAGCAGCCCCCGGACAGACTATGGCTACACCTTC
TRBV6-1	many	TRBJ1-3	.	CASSESFSGVRIPGNTIYF	TGTGCCAGCAGTGAAAGCTTTTCCGGGGTACGAATTCCTGGAAACACCATATATTTT
TRBV19	once	TRBJ2-1	TRBD2	CASSMSLAGGLGDEQFF	TGTGCCAGTAGTATGTCACTAGCGGGGGGATTGGGCGATGAGCAGTTCTTC
TRBV7-7	.	TRBJ2-5	.	CASSLGGDSQETQYF	TGTGCCAGCAGCTTAGGCGGGGATTCCCAAGAGACCCAGTACTTC
TRBV20-1	.	TRBJ2-1	TRBD1	CSGRGQNEQFF	TGCAGTGGCAGGGGGCAGAATGAGCAGTTCTTC
TRBV6-5	.	TRBJ2-7	.	CATLGSYEQYF	TGTGCCACGCTTGGTAGCTACGAGCAGTACTTC
TRBV10-3	.	TRBJ2-7	TRBD2	CAISDPGLAGGVSMSEQYF	TGTGCCATCAGTGACCCGGGACTAGCGGGAGGAGTTTCTATGTCGGAGCAGTACTTC
TRBV5-4	.	TRBJ1-3	TRBD1	CASSPDRVVSGNTIYF	TGTGCCAGCAGCCCGGACAGGGTAGTGTCTGGAAACACCATATATTTT
TRBV10-2	.	TRBJ1-2	.	CASSEVRAYGYTF	TGCGCCAGCAGTGAGGTCAGGGCCTATGGCTACACCTTC
TRBV25-1	.	TRBJ2-3	TRBD1	CASSEPGQGPVDTQYF	TGTGCCAGCAGTGAGCCGGGACAGGGCCCAGTGGATACGCAGTATTTT
TRBV15	.	TRBJ1-2	TRBD1	CATSRGTGDYGYTF	TGTGCCACCAGCAGAGGCACAGGGGACTATGGCTACACCTTC
TRBV19	.	TRBJ1-3	.	CASKVRGSGNTIYF	TGTGCCAGTAAAGTTCGGGGCTCTGGAAACACCATATATTTT
TRBV2	.	TRBJ2-7	.	CASCGGTSSYEQYF	TGTGCCAGCTGCGGCGGAACTAGCTCCTACGAGCAGTACTTC
TRBV19	.	TRBJ2-5	TRBD2	CASSPGLAGGQETQYF	TGTGCCAGTAGTCCGGGACTAGCGGGAGGGCAAGAGACCCAGTACTTC
TRBV2	.	TRBJ2-5	TRBD2	CASSEVRGAPETQYF	TGTGCCAGCAGTGAAGTGCGGGGGGCCCCAGAGACCCAGTACTTC
TRBV9	.	TRBJ2-3	TRBD2	CASSVLAGGTDTQYF	TGTGCCAGCAGCGTTTTAGCGGGGGGGACAGATACGCAGTATTTT
TRBV27	.	TRBJ1-1	TRBD1	CASSYAGTVNTEAFF	TGTGCCAGCAGTTACGCCGGGACAGTGAACACTGAAGCTTTCTTT
TRBV27	.	TRBJ1-2	.	CASSNSDSHYGYTF	TGTGCCAGCAGTAACTCAGACAGTCATTATGGCTACACCTTC
TRBV5-1	once	TRBJ1-1	.	CASSLFSRGMNTEAFF	TGCGCCAGCAGCTTGTTTAGTAGGGGCATGAACACTGAAGCTTTCTTT